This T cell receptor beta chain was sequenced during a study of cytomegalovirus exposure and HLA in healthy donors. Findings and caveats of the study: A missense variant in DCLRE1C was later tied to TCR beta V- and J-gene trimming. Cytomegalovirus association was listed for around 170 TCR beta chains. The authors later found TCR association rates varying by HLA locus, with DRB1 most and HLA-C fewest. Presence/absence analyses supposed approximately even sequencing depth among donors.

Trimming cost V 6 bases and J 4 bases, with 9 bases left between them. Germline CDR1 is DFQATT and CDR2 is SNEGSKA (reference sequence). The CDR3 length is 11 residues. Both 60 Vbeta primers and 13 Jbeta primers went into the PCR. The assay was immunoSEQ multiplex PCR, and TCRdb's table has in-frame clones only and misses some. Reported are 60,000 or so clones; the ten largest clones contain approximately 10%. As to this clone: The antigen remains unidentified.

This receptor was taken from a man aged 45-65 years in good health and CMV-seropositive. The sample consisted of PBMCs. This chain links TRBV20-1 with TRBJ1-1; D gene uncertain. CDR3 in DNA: TGCAGTGCGGCGCGGGGCACTGAAGCTTTCTTT. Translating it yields CSAARGTEAFF.